The 8 T cell receptor beta chains below come from one sample, sequenced in a study of human T cells and chemical hapten exposure. Each CDR3 protein is one row after TCRdb ran MiXCR on the RACE reads. The table shows around 200,000 distinct CDR3 sequences, with around 25% occurring only once. Described time point: patch test 3, about 24 weeks after DPC sensitization. Noted treatment: therapeutic diphenylcyclopropenone sensitization with weekly scalp DPC. The sample was whole blood, taken in connection with sensitization to the hapten diphenylcyclopropenone (DPC). These receptors came from a woman between 40 and 55 years old with alopecia areata. Some clones in this sample may be carry-over from other donors' samples.

The gene calls are TRBV20-1 and TRBJ2-1; 10 bases map to TRBD2. Germline assignment: CDR1 DFQATT and CDR2 SNEGSKA (reference sequence). V shed 2 bases and J 6 bases; nucleotides not matched to a gene: 4. The CDR3 extends over 14 amino acids. The CDR3 is CSARLAGDSNEQFF. The CDR3 DNA reads TGCAGTGCTAGACTAGCGGGAGACTCCAATGAGCAGTTCTTC.

This clonotype was recorded a few times. The V and J genes are TRBV7-9 and TRBJ1-6; D not resolved. In germline, CDR1 is SEHNR, CDR2 FQNEAQ (reference sequence). The CDR3 contains 15 residues. V lost 1 base to trimming and J lost 7 bases, with 11 bases between them. In DNA form, the CDR3 reads TGTGCCAGCAGCTTAGGTGGGGTCAACAATTCACCCCTCCACTTT. This gives the protein CASSLGGVNNSPLHF.

The V and J genes are TRBV29-1 and TRBJ2-3; D gene ambiguous. Germline CDR1 and CDR2: SQVTM and ANQGSEA. V lost 5 bases and J 0 bases, leaving 12 bases between the germline ends. CDR3 length: 14 residues. The CDR3 region is CSVLPGSSTDTQYF. The CDR3 region has the DNA TGCAGCGTTCTACCGGGCTCTAGCACAGATACGCAGTATTTT.

The chain employs TRBV29-1 and TRBJ2-5; D might be TRBD1 or TRBD2, each matching 5 bases. Trimming took 5 bases from V and 0 from J, leaving 13 bases between them. The length of the CDR3 is 14 residues. The germline V gene has CDR1 SQVTM and CDR2 ANQGSEA. The CDR3 loop reads CSVRDGLNQETQYF. The CDR3 DNA reads TGCAGCGTTCGGGACGGTCTAAACCAAGAGACCCAGTACTTC.

The chain links TRBV5-1 to TRBJ2-7, with 11 bases lining up with TRBD1. Germline-derived CDR1 and CDR2 are SGHRS and YFSETQ. The junction had 3 bases not matched to a gene; V was cut back by 4 bases and J by 0 bases. The CDR3 is 15 amino acids. CDR3 sequence reads: CASSGGTGGSYEQYF. The CDR3 DNA is TGCGCCAGCAGCGGGGGGACAGGGGGCTCCTACGAGCAGTACTTC.

This chain joins TRBV28 and TRBJ2-7; 7 bases fit TRBD1. This CDR3 spans 14 amino acids. The V segment lost 3 bases and the J segment 3 bases; nucleotides outside the gene matches: 5. CDR1 and CDR2 from the germline V gene are MDHEN and SYDVKM. CDR3 region: CASSLGDRVYEQYF. The CDR3 bases are TGTGCCAGCAGTTTGGGGGACAGAGTCTACGAGCAGTACTTC.

V usage is TRBV28 and J usage is TRBJ2-7; the match to TRBD1 covers 8 bases. Unmatched junction bases numbered 3, after V lost 5 bases and J lost 3 bases. Germline-derived CDR1 and CDR2 are MDHEN and SYDVKM. This CDR3 is built from 13 residues. CDR3 in DNA: TGTGCCAGCAGTACAGGGGGTCGCTACGAGCAGTACTTC. It translates to CASSTGGRYEQYF.

The genes are TRBV11-2 and TRBJ2-1; D possibly corresponds to TRBD2 (5 bases). The CDR3 consists of 13 residues. Trimming cost V 3 bases and J 9 bases, with 12 bases left between them. Germline-derived CDR1 and CDR2 are SGHAT and FQNNGV. Here the CDR3 reads CASSLGSRGEQFF. The CDR3 bases are TGTGCCAGCAGCTTGGGCTCCCGGGGTGAGCAGTTCTTC.